The count of the clone carrying this T cell receptor beta chain is one. The target antigen is unknown. Profiling relied on immunoSEQ multiplex PCR, and the TCRdb table lists in-frame clones only, not all of them. The top ten clones hold about 4.8% of a sample with around 100,000 clones, about 90% of them seen once. CDR1 is SGHTA, CDR2 FQGNSA, per germline. This CDR3 is 14 amino acids long. V dropped 3 bases and J dropped 5; count of bases not matched to a gene: 6. This entry is derived from a study of T cell responses to AZD1222 COVID-19 vaccine. The study's findings and limits: Within unmutated variant regions lay the reported targets of nearly half of spike-specific TCRs. Repertoires were sampled only after the peak T cell response. Females made up more of the donors, who were largely white British, and clonal diversity may have come out too low. Baseline serology detected seropositivity in only six or seven AZD1222 recipients.

V is TRBV7-2 and J is TRBJ1-1; 7 nucleotides line up with TRBD1. Here the sequenced sample was peripheral blood, taken on day 0 of AZD1222 vaccination. The TCR was taken from an adult in good health. In nucleotides, the CDR3 is TGTGCCAGCAGCTTCCAGGGGGGAAGGACTGAAGCTTTCTTT. Amino acids: CASSFQGGRTEAFF.